This entry lists 17 T cell receptor beta chains sequenced from one sample in a study of spatial heterogeneity in lung cancer. Regarding time point: sample taken at primary tumor resection. TCRdb re-analysed the 5' RACE reads in MiXCR, keeping a single row per CDR3 protein. Here the sample spans tens of thousands of distinct CDR3 sequences, approximately 6.2% being singletons. The sample was PBMCs, taken at surgery. All receptors come from a female donor with early-stage non-small cell lung cancer.

This clonotype was seen many times. The J gene is TRBJ2-5, the V gene TRBV5-1; maybe TRBD1 (7 bases). There are 13 residues in the CDR3. CDR1 and CDR2 from the germline V gene are SGHRS and YFSETQ. V was clipped by 4 bases and J by 3 bases, with 10 bases between them. The CDR3: CASSRGTEETQYF. The CDR3 bases are TGCGCCAGCAGCCGGGGGACAGAAGAGACCCAGTACTTC.

As to this clonotype: Since no conserved phenylalanine or tryptophan closes the CDR3, a read error is the likely cause. The gene calls are TRBV4-1 and TRBJ1-6, with unresolved D. The V gene's germline CDR1 is MGHRA and CDR2 YSYEKL. The CDR3 is made up of 15 amino acids. This chain's CDR3 is CASSQDQPENSSLHL. The DNA of the CDR3 is TGCGCCAGCAGCCAAGATCAACCGGAGAATTCATCCCTCCACCTT.

This clonotype was seen at least ten times. The J gene is TRBJ2-7, the V gene TRBV18; 9 nucleotides match TRBD1. CDR1 KGHSH and CDR2 LQKENI come from the germline V gene. The ends lost 0 bases at V and 4 bases at J; junction bases unmatched: 4. CDR3 length: 15 amino acids. CDR3 sequence (DNA): TGTGCCAGCTCACCACCGTGGGGACAGGGTTACGAGCAGTACTTC. Its protein is CASSPPWGQGYEQYF.

This clonotype was picked up many times. The rearrangement uses TRBV7-9 and TRBJ1-1; D remains unclear. Per the germline V gene, CDR1 is SEHNR and CDR2 is FQNEAQ (reference sequence). This CDR3 contains 14 residues. V lost 4 bases and J lost 10, with 19 bases in between. CDR3 coding DNA: TGTGCCAGCAGCTCCGCGGGCCCCCACCTCGGAGCTTTCTTT. Its protein is CASSSAGPHLGAFF. The full variable domain, completed using reference TRBV7-9 and TRBJ1-1, is DTGVSQNPRHKITKRGQNVTFRCDPISEHNRLYWYRQTLGQGPEFLTYFQNEAQLEKSRLLSDRFSAERPKGSFSTLEIQRTEQGDSAMYLCASSSAGPHLGAFFGQGTRLTVV.

This clonotype appeared a few times. V is TRBV2 and J is TRBJ2-7, with a tentative D call TRBD1 (5 bases). The CDR3 is made up of 12 amino acids. CDR1 is SNHLY, CDR2 FYNNEI, per germline. V shed 10 bases and J shed 2 bases, with 12 bases lying between them. The CDR3 reads CANDQGTYEQYF. The CDR3 bases are TGTGCCAACGACCAGGGAACCTACGAGCAGTACTTC.

V gene TRBV19 combines with J gene TRBJ1-5, with no clear D. This CDR3 comprises 14 residues. Germline V gene lookup returns CDR1 LNHDA and CDR2 SQIVND (reference sequence). Trimming took 5 bases from V and 0 from J, leaving 8 bases between them. CDR3 bases: TGTGCCAGTAGTCCCACAGCTAGCAATCAGCCCCAGCATTTT. Its translation is CASSPTASNQPQHF. The variable domain in full, completed from reference TRBV19 and TRBJ1-5, reads DGGITQSPKYLFRKEGQNVTLSCEQNLNHDAMYWYRQDPGQGLRLIYYSQIVNDFQKGDIAEGYSVSREKKESFPLTVTSAQKNPTAFYLCASSPTASNQPQHFGDGTRLSIL.

This clonotype was seen many times. This chain uses TRBV7-2 with TRBJ2-5; TRBD2 matches at 12 bases. The CDR3 covers 16 residues. The germline V gene encodes CDR1 SGHTA and CDR2 FQGNSA. With 5 bases clipped from V and 4 bases from J, the junction kept 8 bases outside the gene matches. Here the CDR3 DNA reads TGTGCCAGCAGCGCCCGACTAGCGGGGGACGTAGAGACCCAGTACTTC. As protein: CASSARLAGDVETQYF. Using reference TRBV7-2 and TRBJ2-5 for the parts outside the CDR3, the full variable domain is GAGVSQSPSNKVTEKGKDVELRCDPISGHTALYWYRQSLGQGLEFLIYFQGNSAPDKSGLPSDRFSAERTGGSVSTLTIQRTQQEDSAVYLCASSARLAGDVETQYFGPGTRLLVL.

This clonotype was seen a few times. The gene calls are TRBV5-1 and TRBJ2-7; 13 bases map to TRBD2. V trimming: 4 bases; J trimming: 2 bases; junction bases outside the gene matches: 6. The CDR3 has 16 amino acids. CDR1 SGHRS and CDR2 YFSETQ come from the germline V gene. CDR3 in amino acids: CASSAGLAGVTYEQYF. The CDR3 DNA follows: TGCGCCAGCAGCGCAGGACTAGCGGGGGTTACCTACGAGCAGTACTTC. The full variable domain, completed using reference TRBV5-1 and TRBJ2-7, is KAGVTQTPRYLIKTRGQQVTLSCSPISGHRSVSWYQQTPGQGLQFLFEYFSETQRNKGNFPGRFSGRQFSNSRSEMNVSTLELGDSALYLCASSAGLAGVTYEQYFGPGTRLTVT.

This clonotype was seen ten or more times. V and J are TRBV20-1 and TRBJ2-1, with D possibly TRBD1 on 5 matching bases. CDR3 length: 14 residues. Per the germline V gene, CDR1 is DFQATT and CDR2 is SNEGSKA (reference sequence). The DNA of the CDR3 is TGCAGCCTTGGGGCGTTCCGCTCCTACAATGAGCAGTTCTTC. As protein: CSLGAFRSYNEQFF.

This clonotype was found many times. This rearrangement joins TRBV15 to TRBJ1-3; tentative D call: TRBD1 (6 bases). V lost 5 bases, J lost 0 bases, and 14 bases lay in between. The germline V gene encodes CDR1 LNHNV and CDR2 YYDKDF (reference sequence). There are 16 residues in the CDR3. CDR3: CATSYQTGTSGNTIYF. CDR3 DNA sequence: TGTGCCACCAGCTACCAGACAGGCACCTCTGGAAACACCATATATTTT.

This clonotype has a count of ten or more. The chain couples TRBV7-2 to TRBJ1-1, with D hard to call. The CDR3 runs to 12 residues. The ends were cut back, 5 bases at V and 8 bases at J, with 12 bases in the middle. CDR1 and CDR2 from the germline V gene are SGHTA and FQGNSA. The CDR3 nucleotides are TGTGCCAGCAGCACCCGACTGGAGGAAGCTTTCTTT. Translating it yields CASSTRLEEAFF.

This clonotype was recorded many times. The chain has TRBV5-1 and TRBJ2-1; D is ambiguous. The CDR3 has 13 amino acids. Trimming removed 5 bases from V and 6 bases from J, with 12 bases in between. Looked up from germline, CDR1 is SGHRS and CDR2 is YFSETQ. The CDR3, as DNA: TGCGCCAGCAGTTTTGGACGAACCAATGAGCAGTTCTTC. As protein: CASSFGRTNEQFF.

This clonotype has ten or more counts. The chain carries TRBV19 and TRBJ2-7; weak D call: TRBD1 (5 bases). The germline V gene has CDR1 LNHDA and CDR2 SQIVND (reference sequence). Trimming took 7 bases from V and 2 from J, leaving 12 bases between them. CDR3 length: 13 amino acids. CDR3 sequence reads: CASKTQGTYEQYF. The CDR3 nucleotides are TGTGCCAGTAAGACGCAGGGAACCTACGAGCAGTACTTC.

This clonotype was found many times. The chain recombines TRBV11-2 with TRBJ2-1; 9 nucleotides line up with TRBD2. The junction had 12 bases not matched to a gene; V was cut back by 6 bases and J by 6 bases. Germline V CDR1 and CDR2: SGHAT, FQNNGV. The CDR3 has 16 residues. The CDR3 bases are TGTGCCAGCAGTTTATACTCGGGACTAGCCTCCAATGAGCAGTTCTTC. Amino acid sequence: CASSLYSGLASNEQFF.

Ten or more counts support this clonotype. The CDR3 protein is CASSLGGTSGGYSYEQYF. CDR3 coding DNA: TGCGCCAGCAGCTTGGGTGGGACTAGCGGGGGCTACTCCTACGAGCAGTACTTC. This chain joins TRBV5-1 and TRBJ2-7; TRBD2 agrees at 14 bases. The CDR3 runs 18 residues. Germline assignment: CDR1 SGHRS and CDR2 YFSETQ. V lost 0 bases to trimming and J lost 0 bases; unmatched junction nucleotides: 5.

This clonotype was counted at least ten times. The chain is built from TRBV24-1 and TRBJ1-6; D unresolved. The germline CDR1 and CDR2 sequences are KGHDR and SFDVKD. The V end lost 6 bases, the J end lost 8 bases, and 10 bases lay between the germline ends. This CDR3 contains 13 residues. The CDR3 sequence is CATSRATDSPLHF. For the CDR3, the DNA is TGTGCCACCAGTCGGGCCACGGATTCACCCCTCCACTTT.

J is TRBJ1-6 and V is TRBV20-1; tentatively, D is TRBD1 (6 bases). The germline V gene has CDR1 DFQATT and CDR2 SNEGSKA (reference sequence). The CDR3 totals 13 residues. V lost 7 bases to trimming and J lost 7 bases, with 14 bases between them. CDR3 in amino acids: CSGLQGPNSPLHF. In DNA, the CDR3 is TGCAGTGGGTTACAGGGCCCAAATTCACCCCTCCACTTT.